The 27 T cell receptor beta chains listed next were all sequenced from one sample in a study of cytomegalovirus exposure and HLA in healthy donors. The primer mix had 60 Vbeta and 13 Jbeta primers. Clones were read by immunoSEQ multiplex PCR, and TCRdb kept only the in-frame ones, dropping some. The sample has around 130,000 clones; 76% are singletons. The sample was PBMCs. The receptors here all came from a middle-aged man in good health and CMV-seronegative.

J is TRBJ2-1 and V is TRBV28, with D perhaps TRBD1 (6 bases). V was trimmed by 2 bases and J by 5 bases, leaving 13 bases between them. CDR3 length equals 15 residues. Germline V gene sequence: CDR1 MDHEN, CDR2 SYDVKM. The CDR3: CASSLTGLVNNEQFF. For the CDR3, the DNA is TGTGCCAGCAGTTTAACAGGGTTGGTTAACAATGAGCAGTTCTTC. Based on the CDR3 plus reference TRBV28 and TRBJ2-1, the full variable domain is DVKVTQSSRYLVKRTGEKVFLECVQDMDHENMFWYRQDPGLGLRLIYFSYDVKMKEKGDIPEGYSVSREKKERFSLILESASTNQTSMYLCASSLTGLVNNEQFFGPGTRLTVL.

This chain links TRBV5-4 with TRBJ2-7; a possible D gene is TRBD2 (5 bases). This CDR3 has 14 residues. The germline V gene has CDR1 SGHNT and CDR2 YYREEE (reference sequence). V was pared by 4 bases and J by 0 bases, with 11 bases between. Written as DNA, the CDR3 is TGTGCCAGCAGCCCCGGACTGGCCTCCTACGAGCAGTACTTC. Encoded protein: CASSPGLASYEQYF.

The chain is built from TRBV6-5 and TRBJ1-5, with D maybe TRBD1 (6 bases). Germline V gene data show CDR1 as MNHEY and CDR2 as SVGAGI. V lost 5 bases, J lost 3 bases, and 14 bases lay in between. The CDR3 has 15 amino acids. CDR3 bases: TGTGCCAGCAGTCCGGACAGACGACTCAATCAGCCCCAGCATTTT. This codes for CASSPDRRLNQPQHF.

CDR3 residues: CASSLWGGDPTYEQYF. CDR3 DNA sequence: TGTGCCAGCAGCTTATGGGGGGGGGACCCTACCTACGAGCAGTACTTC. The rearrangement links TRBV7-8 to TRBJ2-7, with 7 bases identical to TRBD2. Germline loops: CDR1 SGHVS, CDR2 FQNEAQ. Trimming cost V 2 bases and J 2 bases; bases outside gene matches: 9. This CDR3 is 16 amino acids long.

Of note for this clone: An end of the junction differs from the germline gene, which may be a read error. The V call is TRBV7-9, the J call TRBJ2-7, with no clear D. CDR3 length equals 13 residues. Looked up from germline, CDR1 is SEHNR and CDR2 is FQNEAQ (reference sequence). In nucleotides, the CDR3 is TGTTCCAGCAGCCCCTCCCGCTCCTACGAGCAGTACTTC. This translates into CSSSPSRSYEQYF.

In nucleotides, the CDR3 is TGTGCCAGCAGCTTAGACAACATGAACACTGAAGCTTTCTTT. Translating gives CASSLDNMNTEAFF. The chain joins TRBV7-3 to TRBJ1-1; D ambiguous. This CDR3 is 14 amino acids long. Germline V gene lookup returns CDR1 SGHTA and CDR2 FQGTGA. V lost 2 bases and J lost 0, with 7 bases in between.

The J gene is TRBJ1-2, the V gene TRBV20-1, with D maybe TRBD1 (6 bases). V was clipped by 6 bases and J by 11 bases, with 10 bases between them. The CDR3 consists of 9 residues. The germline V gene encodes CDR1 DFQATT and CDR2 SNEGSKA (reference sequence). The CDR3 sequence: CSALGGYTF. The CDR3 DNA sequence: TGCAGTGCCCTAGGGGGTTACACCTTC.

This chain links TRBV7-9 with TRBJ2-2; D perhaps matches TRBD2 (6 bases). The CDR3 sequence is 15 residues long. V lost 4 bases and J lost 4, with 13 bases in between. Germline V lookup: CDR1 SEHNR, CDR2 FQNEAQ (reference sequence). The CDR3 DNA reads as TGTGCCAGCAGCTCACGCGGGGCATTCACCGGGGAGCTGTTTTTT. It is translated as CASSSRGAFTGELFF.

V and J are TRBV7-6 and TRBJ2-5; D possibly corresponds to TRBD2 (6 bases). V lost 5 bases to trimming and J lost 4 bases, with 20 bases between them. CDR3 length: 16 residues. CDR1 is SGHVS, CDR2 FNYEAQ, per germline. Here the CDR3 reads CASSPNIGTPRETQYF. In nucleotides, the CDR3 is TGTGCCAGCAGCCCCAACATCGGGACTCCCAGAGAGACCCAGTACTTC.

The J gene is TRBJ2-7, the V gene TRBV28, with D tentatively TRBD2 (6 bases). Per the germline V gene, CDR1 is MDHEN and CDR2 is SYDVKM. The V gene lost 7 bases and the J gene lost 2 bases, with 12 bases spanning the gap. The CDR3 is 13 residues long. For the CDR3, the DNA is TGTGCCAGCAAGGGGACTTACCCCTACGAGCAGTACTTC. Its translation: CASKGTYPYEQYF.

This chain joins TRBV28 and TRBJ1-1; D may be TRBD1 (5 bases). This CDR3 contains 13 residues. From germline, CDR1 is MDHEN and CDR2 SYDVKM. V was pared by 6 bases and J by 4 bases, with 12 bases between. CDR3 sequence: CASRQDLGTEAFF. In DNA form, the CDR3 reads TGTGCCAGCAGACAGGACCTGGGCACTGAAGCTTTCTTT. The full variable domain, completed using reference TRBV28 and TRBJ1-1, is DVKVTQSSRYLVKRTGEKVFLECVQDMDHENMFWYRQDPGLGLRLIYFSYDVKMKEKGDIPEGYSVSREKKERFSLILESASTNQTSMYLCASRQDLGTEAFFGQGTRLTVV.

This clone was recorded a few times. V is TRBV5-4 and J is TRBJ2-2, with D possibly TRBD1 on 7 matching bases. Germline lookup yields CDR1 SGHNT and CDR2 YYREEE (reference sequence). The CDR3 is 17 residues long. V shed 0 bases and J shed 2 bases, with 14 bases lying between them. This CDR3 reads CASSLGRGQINTGELFF. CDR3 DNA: TGTGCCAGCAGCTTGGGGCGGGGACAGATAAACACCGGGGAGCTGTTTTTT.

Here the CDR3 reads CASGQSNTGELFF. The CDR3, as DNA: TGTGCCAGCGGACAATCGAACACCGGGGAGCTGTTTTTT. The chain links TRBV11-3 to TRBJ2-2; D is perhaps TRBD1 (5 bases). The germline V gene encodes CDR1 SGHNT and CDR2 YENEEA. Trimming left V 8 bases short and J 0 bases short, with 7 bases between. The CDR3 has 13 amino acids.

CDR3 bases: TGTGCCTGGAGTACCCTAGCGGGCACAGATACGCAGTATTTT. Encoded protein: CAWSTLAGTDTQYF. This chain connects TRBV30 to TRBJ2-3, with 7 positions matching TRBD2. Germline trimming cut 2 bases from V and 1 base from J; bases unmatched to any gene: 3. CDR3 size: 14 residues. CDR1 is GTSNPN and CDR2 is SVGIG in the germline V gene (reference sequence).

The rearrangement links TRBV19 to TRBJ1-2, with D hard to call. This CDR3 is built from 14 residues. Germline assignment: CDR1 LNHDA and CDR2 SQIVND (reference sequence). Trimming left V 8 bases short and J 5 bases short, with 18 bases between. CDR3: CASGLVDNLYGYTF. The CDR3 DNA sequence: TGTGCCAGTGGCCTGGTCGATAACCTTTATGGCTACACCTTC.

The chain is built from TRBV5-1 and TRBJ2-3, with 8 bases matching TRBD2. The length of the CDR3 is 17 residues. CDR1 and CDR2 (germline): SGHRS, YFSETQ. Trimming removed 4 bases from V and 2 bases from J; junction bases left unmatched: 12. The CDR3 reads CASSVGGGTGITDTQYF. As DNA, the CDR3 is TGCGCCAGCAGCGTCGGGGGGGGGACTGGTATCACAGATACGCAGTATTTT.

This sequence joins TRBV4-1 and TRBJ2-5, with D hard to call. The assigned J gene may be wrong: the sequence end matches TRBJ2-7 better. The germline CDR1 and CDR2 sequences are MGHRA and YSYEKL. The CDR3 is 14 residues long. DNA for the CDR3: TGCGCCAGCAGCCAAGAGAAGCCTCTCTACGAGCAGTACTTC. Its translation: CASSQEKPLYEQYF.

The CDR3 loop reads CASSVIQATGELFF. The CDR3 DNA is TGTGCCAGCAGTGTAATCCAGGCCACCGGGGAGCTGTTTTTT. J is TRBJ2-2 and V is TRBV27, with no clear D. V was pared by 5 bases and J by 4 bases, with 11 bases between. The germline V gene encodes CDR1 MNHEY and CDR2 SMNVEV (reference sequence). The CDR3 spans 14 residues.

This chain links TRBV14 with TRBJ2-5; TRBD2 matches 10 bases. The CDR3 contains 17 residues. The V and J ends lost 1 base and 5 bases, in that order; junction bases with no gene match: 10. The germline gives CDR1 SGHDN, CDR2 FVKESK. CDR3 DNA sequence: TGTGCCAGCAGCCAAGCGGTAATAGCGGGAGGTTGGGAGACCCAGTACTTC. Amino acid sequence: CASSQAVIAGGWETQYF.

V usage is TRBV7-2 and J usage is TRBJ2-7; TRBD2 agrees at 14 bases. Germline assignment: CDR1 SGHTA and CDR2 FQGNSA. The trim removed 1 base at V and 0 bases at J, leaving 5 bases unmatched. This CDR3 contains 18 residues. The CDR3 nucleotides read TGTGCCAGCAGCTTAGTGAGAGGACTAGCGGGGGGCTCCTACGAGCAGTACTTC. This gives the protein CASSLVRGLAGGSYEQYF.

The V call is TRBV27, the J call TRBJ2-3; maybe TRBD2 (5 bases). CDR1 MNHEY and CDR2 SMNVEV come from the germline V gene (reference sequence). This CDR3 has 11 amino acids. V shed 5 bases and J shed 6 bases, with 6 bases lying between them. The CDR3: CASSRGDTQYF. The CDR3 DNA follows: TGTGCCAGCAGTAGAGGGGATACGCAGTATTTT.

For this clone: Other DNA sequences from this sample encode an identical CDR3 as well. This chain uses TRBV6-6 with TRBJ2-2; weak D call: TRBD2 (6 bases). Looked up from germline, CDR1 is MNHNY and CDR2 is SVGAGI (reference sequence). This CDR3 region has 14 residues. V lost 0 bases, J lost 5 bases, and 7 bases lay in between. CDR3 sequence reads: CASSYSGGTGELFF. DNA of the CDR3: TGTGCCAGCAGTTACTCTGGGGGGACCGGGGAGCTGTTTTTT.

The CDR3 DNA follows: TGTGCCAGCAGCGTAGAGAGGGGGCGCGGGACAGATACGCAGTATTTT. Amino acids: CASSVERGRGTDTQYF. The chain is built from TRBV9 and TRBJ2-3, with TRBD1 matching 7 bases. Germline V gene data show CDR1 as SGDLS and CDR2 as YYNGEE. Trimming took 0 bases from V and 3 from J; bases not matched to a gene: 7. CDR3 length equals 16 residues.

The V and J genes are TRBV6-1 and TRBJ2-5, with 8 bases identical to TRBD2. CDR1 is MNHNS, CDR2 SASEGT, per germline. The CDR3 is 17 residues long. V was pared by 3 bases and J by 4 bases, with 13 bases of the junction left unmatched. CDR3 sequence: CASSDREEAGAGETQYF. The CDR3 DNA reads TGTGCCAGCAGTGACCGAGAGGAAGCGGGGGCCGGAGAGACCCAGTACTTC.

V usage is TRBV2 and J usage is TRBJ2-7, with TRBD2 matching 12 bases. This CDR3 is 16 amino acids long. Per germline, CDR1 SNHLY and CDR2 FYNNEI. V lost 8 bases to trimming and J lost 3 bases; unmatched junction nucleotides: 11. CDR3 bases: TGTGCCAGCGAACCCAGGACTAGCGGGACCCTCTACGAGCAGTACTTC. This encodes CASEPRTSGTLYEQYF.

CDR3 nucleotides: TGTGCCAGCAGCCCCCCCGGCGGGAGGGAAAAACTGTTTTTT. This sequence encodes CASSPPGGREKLFF. This chain connects TRBV28 to TRBJ1-4; D gene uncertain. V lost 6 bases and J 8 bases, leaving 16 bases between the germline ends. This CDR3 comprises 14 residues. Germline CDR1 and CDR2: MDHEN and SYDVKM.

CDR3 sequence (DNA): TGCAGTGCTTCCCGTTACAATGAGCAGTTCTTC. It codes for CSASRYNEQFF. V usage is TRBV20-1 and J usage is TRBJ2-1; D remains unclear. This CDR3 comprises 11 residues. Deletions cut 5 bases from V and 4 bases from J, with 6 bases between. CDR1 is DFQATT, CDR2 SNEGSKA, per germline (reference sequence).